These T cell receptor beta chains were read from a single sample in a study of blood T cell repertoires in COVID-19. TCRdb's copy holds only in-frame clones and misses some; the assay was immunoSEQ multiplex PCR. The sample includes around 250,000 clones, 70% to 90% of them seen just once. Sample: peripheral blood. Receptor source: a man aged 55 to 70 with acute or convalescent COVID-19. CDR3s include the opening cysteine and the closing phenylalanine or tryptophan. D genes are given only for firm matches. Clone size appears in some rows only: once, few, many, or a class for an expanded clone.

>few|TRBV27|TRBJ2-1|TRBD2
TGTGCCAGCAGTACAGGAGGCCTAGCGGGGATCGAGCAGTTCTTC
CASSTGGLAGIEQFF
>.|TRBV11-2|TRBJ1-1|TRBD1
TGTGCCAGCAGCTTAGGAGTAGGGGGCATCAACACTGAAGCTTTCTTT
CASSLGVGGINTEAFF
>.|TRBV29-1|TRBJ1-2|.
TGCAGCGTTGAAGATTCTGACAGAATCTATGGCTACACCTTC
CSVEDSDRIYGYTF
>few|TRBV27|TRBJ2-1|TRBD2
TGTGCCAGCAGTCGGACTAGCGGGAGGGTTAATGAGCAGTTCTTC
CASSRTSGRVNEQFF
>.|TRBV27|TRBJ2-5|TRBD2
TGTGCCAGCAGTCGCAGACTAGCGGGAGGGCCACAGACCCAGTACTTC
CASSRRLAGGPQTQYF
>.|TRBV7-2|TRBJ1-5|TRBD1
TGTGCCAGCAGCCTAGGGGGCGGCAGGAGCAATCAGCCCCAGCATTTT
CASSLGGGRSNQPQHF
>.|TRBV2|TRBJ1-2|TRBD1
TGTGCCAGCAGCTACTTACAGGGGAGATTTGGCTATGGCTACACCTTC
CASSYLQGRFGYGYTF
>once|TRBV28|TRBJ1-1|TRBD1
TGTGCCAGCAGAGACGGACAGGTGAGGACTGAAGCTTTCTTT
CASRDGQVRTEAFF
>.|TRBV25-1|TRBJ2-5|.
TGTGCCAGCAGTGGAGGGGGGGGAGAGACCCAGTACTTC
CASSGGGGETQYF
>.|TRBV30|TRBJ2-7|.
TGTGCCTGGAGTTTCCTACAGGGTTCCTACGAGCAGTACTTC
CAWSFLQGSYEQYF
>.|TRBV29-1|TRBJ1-1|.
TGCAGCGTTTCCCCCTCTACGAACACTGAAGCTTTCTTT
CSVSPSTNTEAFF
>.|TRBV27|TRBJ2-1|TRBD2
TGTGCCAGCAGTTTATTACTAGCGAACTCCTACAATGAGCAGTTCTTC
CASSLLLANSYNEQFF
>.|TRBV9|TRBJ2-1|.
TGTGCCAGCAGCGTAGGGCGGGATTTTTCCTACAATGAGCAGTTCTTC
CASSVGRDFSYNEQFF